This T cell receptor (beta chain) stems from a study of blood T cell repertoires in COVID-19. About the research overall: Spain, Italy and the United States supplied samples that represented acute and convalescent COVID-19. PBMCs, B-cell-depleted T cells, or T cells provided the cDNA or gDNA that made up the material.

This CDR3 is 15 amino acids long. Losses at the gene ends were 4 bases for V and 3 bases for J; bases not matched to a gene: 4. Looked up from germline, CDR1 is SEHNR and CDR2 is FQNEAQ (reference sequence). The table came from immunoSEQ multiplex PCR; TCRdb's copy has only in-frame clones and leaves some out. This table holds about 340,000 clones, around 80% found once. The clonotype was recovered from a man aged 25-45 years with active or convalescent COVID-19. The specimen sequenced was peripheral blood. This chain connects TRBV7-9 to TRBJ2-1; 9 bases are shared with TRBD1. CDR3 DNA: TGTGCCAGCAGCTCGGGGGGACAGGGCTACAATGAGCAGTTCTTC. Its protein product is CASSSGGQGYNEQFF.